The clone carrying this TCR beta chain was seen more than once but under ten times. These data belong to a study of blood T cells in healthy people across ages. Peripheral blood, approximately 10 milliliters per donor, was collected. Total RNA amounts of at least 5 micrograms were extracted per sample. Trimming left V 5 bases short and J 0 bases short, with 7 bases between. The CDR3 has 12 residues. Germline CDR1 and CDR2: DFQATT and SNEGSKA (reference sequence). For the second PCR, which ran for about 7 to 11 cycles, a sample-barcoded 5' primer and a J-beta primer mix were used. Via MiXCR, TCRdb re-called the 5' RACE reads, giving one row per CDR3 protein. The data show about 1 million distinct CDR3 sequences, around 27% seen once. These sequences were also reported in another study, on T cells of mothers and their children. As that study records: A primer called M1S, used in the second PCR, added sample barcodes and 2-4 random nucleotides.

This clonotype was sampled from a girl aged 2-15 years in good health. The rearrangement uses TRBV20-1 and TRBJ2-5, with no clear D. Specimen: blood. CDR3 residues: CSADPHQETQYF. DNA for the CDR3: TGCAGTGCTGATCCCCACCAAGAGACCCAGTACTTC.